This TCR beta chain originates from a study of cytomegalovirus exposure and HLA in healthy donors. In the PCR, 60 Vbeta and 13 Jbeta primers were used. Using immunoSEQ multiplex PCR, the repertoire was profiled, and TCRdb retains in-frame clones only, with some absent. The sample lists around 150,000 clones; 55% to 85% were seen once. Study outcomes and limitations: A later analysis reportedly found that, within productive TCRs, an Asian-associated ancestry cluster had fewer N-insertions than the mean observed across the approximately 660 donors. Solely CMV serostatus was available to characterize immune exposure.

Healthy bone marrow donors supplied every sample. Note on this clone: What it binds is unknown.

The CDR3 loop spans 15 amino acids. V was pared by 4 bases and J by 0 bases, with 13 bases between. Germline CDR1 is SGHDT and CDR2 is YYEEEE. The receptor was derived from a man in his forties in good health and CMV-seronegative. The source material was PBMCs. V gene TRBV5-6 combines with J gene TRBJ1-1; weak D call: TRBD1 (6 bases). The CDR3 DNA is TGTGCCAGCAGCAACACAGGGTTGGTGAACACTGAAGCTTTCTTT. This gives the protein CASSNTGLVNTEAFF.